These T cell receptor beta chains were read from a single sample in a study of T cell repertoires in cytomegalovirus infection. These receptors are not linked to any known antigen. TCRdb passed the reads through MiXCR, listing each CDR3 protein once. The sample carries 110,000 or so distinct CDR3 sequences, under 35% recorded once. This specimen consisted of CD8+ T cells from cultured PBMCs, obtained from culture after CMV antigen stimulation. Every receptor here comes from a human donor in good health (CMV status not recorded). Some clones in this sample may be carry-over from other donors' samples. Each CDR3 is given with its conserved first and last residue. A D gene is named only where the DNA matches it firmly. The size entry is marked missing in some rows and otherwise reads once, few, many or a size class.

V gene,J gene,D gene,clone size,CDR3 DNA,CDR3 protein
TRBV7-8,TRBJ2-3,NA,few,TGTGCCAGCAGCTTAGATCCCGCACCGGTAGATACGCAGTATTTT,CASSLDPAPVDTQYF
TRBV10-3,TRBJ2-7,TRBD1,NA,TGTGCCATCAGTGAGCCCGGGACAGACGTGTTAAGGCAGTACTTC,CAISEPGTDVLRQYF
TRBV19,TRBJ1-5,NA,many,TGTGCCAGTGGACAGAGAGACATCCTTTCCGTACCGGGGTTTAGCAATCAGCCCCAGCATTTT,CASGQRDILSVPGFSNQPQHF
TRBV28,TRBJ1-5,NA,few,TGTGCCAGCAATACAGGGCCAGGGTCCAATCAGCCCCAGCATTTT,CASNTGPGSNQPQHF
TRBV19,TRBJ2-7,NA,NA,TGTGCCAGTACCTCCGCGCGGGGCGAGCAGTACTTC,CASTSARGEQYF
TRBV4-2,TRBJ2-7,NA,NA,TGTGCCAGCAGCCCGGACTCGACCTATCGGGAGCAGTACTTC,CASSPDSTYREQYF
TRBV6-2/TRBV6-3,TRBJ2-1,NA,NA,TGTGCCAGCAGTTGGGCCACCGGATCCGAGTTTGGGGGCTACAATGAGCAGTTCTTC,CASSWATGSEFGGYNEQFF
TRBV19,TRBJ2-2,NA,many,TGTGCCAGTGATAACGTGTGGGCTGGTGAAGTGGGTCAGGCGAACACCGGGGAGCTGTTTTTT,CASDNVWAGEVGQANTGELFF
TRBV28,TRBJ2-3,NA,few,TGTGCCAGCAGTTTGGGGACGATGACAGATACGCAGTATTTT,CASSLGTMTDTQYF
TRBV2,TRBJ2-1,TRBD1,few,TGTGCCAGCAGGCCCCGGGACAGTCCCTACAATGAGCAGTTCTTC,CASRPRDSPYNEQFF
TRBV29-1,TRBJ2-1,TRBD1,NA,TGCAGCGTTCCGGACAGGAGACTTTACAATGAGCAGTTCTTC,CSVPDRRLYNEQFF